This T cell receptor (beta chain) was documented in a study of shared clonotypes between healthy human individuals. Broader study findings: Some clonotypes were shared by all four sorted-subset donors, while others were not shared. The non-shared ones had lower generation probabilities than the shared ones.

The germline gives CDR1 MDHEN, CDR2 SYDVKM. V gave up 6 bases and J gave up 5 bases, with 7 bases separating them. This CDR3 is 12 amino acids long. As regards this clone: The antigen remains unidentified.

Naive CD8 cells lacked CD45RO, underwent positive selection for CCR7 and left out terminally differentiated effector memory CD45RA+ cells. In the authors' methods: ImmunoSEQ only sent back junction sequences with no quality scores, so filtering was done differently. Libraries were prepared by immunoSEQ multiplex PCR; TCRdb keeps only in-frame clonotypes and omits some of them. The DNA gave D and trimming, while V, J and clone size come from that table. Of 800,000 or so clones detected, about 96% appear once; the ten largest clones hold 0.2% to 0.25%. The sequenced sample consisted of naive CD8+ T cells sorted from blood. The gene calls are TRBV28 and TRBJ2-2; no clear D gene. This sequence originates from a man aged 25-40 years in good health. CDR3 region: CASSEGTGELFF. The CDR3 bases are TGTGCCAGCAGCGAAGGGACCGGGGAGCTGTTTTTT.